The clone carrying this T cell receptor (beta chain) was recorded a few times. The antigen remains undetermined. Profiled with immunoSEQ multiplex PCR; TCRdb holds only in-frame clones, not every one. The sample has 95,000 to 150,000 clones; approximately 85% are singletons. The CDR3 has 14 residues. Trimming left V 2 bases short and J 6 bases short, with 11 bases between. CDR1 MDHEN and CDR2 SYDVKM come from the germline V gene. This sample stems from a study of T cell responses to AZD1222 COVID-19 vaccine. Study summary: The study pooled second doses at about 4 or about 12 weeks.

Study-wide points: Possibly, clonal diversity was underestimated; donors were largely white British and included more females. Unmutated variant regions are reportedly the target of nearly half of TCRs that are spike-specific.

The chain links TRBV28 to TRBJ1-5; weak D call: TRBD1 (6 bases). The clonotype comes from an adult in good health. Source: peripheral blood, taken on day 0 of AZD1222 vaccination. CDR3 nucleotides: TGTGCCAGCAGTTTAATTGGGGGCTTTCAGCCCCAGCATTTT. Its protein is CASSLIGGFQPQHF.